The rows below give T cell receptor beta chains drawn from one sample of a study of blood T cell repertoires in COVID-19. Only in-frame clones appear in the TCRdb table, and some are missing; sequencing was by immunoSEQ multiplex PCR. The sample has about 210,000 clones, over 75% seen once. Material: peripheral blood. These receptors all stem from a woman aged 40 to 49 with acute or convalescent COVID-19. Both conserved end residues are part of each CDR3. A D gene is named only where the DNA matches it firmly. The listing skips clone size in some rows; elsewhere it reads once, few, many or a size class.

.	TRBV10-3	TRBJ1-1	.	CATRGSSEAFF	TGTGCCACCCGGGGGTCCTCCGAAGCTTTCTTT
.	TRBV9	TRBJ1-2	once	CASSDQGNGGYTF	TGTGCCAGCAGCGATCAGGGAAATGGCGGCTACACCTTC
.	TRBV24-1	TRBJ1-4	once	CATQGTNEKLFF	TGTGCCACACAGGGAACTAATGAAAAACTGTTTTTT
.	TRBV7-3	TRBJ1-2	.	CASSPDKNYGYTF	TGTGCCAGCAGTCCCGACAAGAACTATGGCTACACCTTC
.	TRBV12-3/TRBV12-4	TRBJ2-1	.	CASSFSDEQFF	TGTGCCAGCAGTTTCAGCGACGAGCAGTTCTTC
TRBD1	TRBV24-1	TRBJ2-5	.	CATSDPTGVTETQYF	TGTGCCACCAGTGACCCTACAGGGGTAACGGAGACCCAGTACTTC
TRBD2	TRBV3-1/TRBV3-2	TRBJ2-3	.	CASSQGSGGAGKTDTQYF	TGTGCCAGCAGCCAAGGTAGCGGGGGGGCCGGGAAGACAGATACGCAGTATTTT
.	TRBV29-1	TRBJ2-1	.	CSFSHRGGEQFF	TGCAGCTTTTCTCACAGGGGGGGTGAGCAGTTCTTC
TRBD2	TRBV2	TRBJ2-2	.	CASRPAGTSYAGELFF	TGTGCCAGCAGACCTGCCGGGACTAGCTACGCCGGGGAGCTGTTTTTT
.	TRBV6-5	TRBJ1-2	.	CASSFLGRGGYTF	TGTGCCAGCAGTTTTTTGGGCCGGGGTGGCTACACCTTC
.	TRBV29-1	TRBJ1-5	once	CSVRTGGSSNQPQHF	TGCAGCGTCCGTACGGGGGGGAGCAGCAATCAGCCCCAGCATTTT
TRBD2	TRBV6-4	TRBJ2-1	.	CASGKEAGLAWNEQFF	TGTGCCAGCGGAAAGGAGGCGGGACTAGCGTGGAATGAGCAGTTCTTC
TRBD1	TRBV4-1	TRBJ1-2	.	CASSTTGAPDFYGYTF	TGCGCCAGCAGCACAACAGGGGCCCCAGACTTCTATGGCTACACCTTC
.	TRBV7-3	TRBJ2-2	.	CASSSRGGGSTGELFF	TGTGCCAGCAGCTCACGCGGCGGGGGCAGTACCGGGGAGCTGTTTTTT
.	TRBV2	TRBJ2-4	.	CASREGQVAKNIQYF	TGTGCCAGCAGGGAGGGCCAAGTGGCCAAAAACATTCAGTACTTC
.	TRBV12-2	TRBJ1-3	once	CASRFNPGGNTIYF	TGTGCAAGTCGCTTCAACCCAGGGGGAAACACCATATATTTT
.	TRBV12-3/TRBV12-4	TRBJ2-1	.	CASSLRQEEFF	TGTGCCAGCAGTTTACGGCAGGAAGAGTTCTTC
.	TRBV15	TRBJ1-6	few	CATSREASYNSPLHF	TGTGCCACCAGCAGAGAGGCTTCGTATAATTCACCCCTCCACTTT
TRBD2	TRBV11-3	TRBJ2-5	.	CASSLAGGRQETQYF	TGTGCCAGCAGCTTGGCGGGGGGGCGACAAGAGACCCAGTACTTC
TRBD1	TRBV4-1	TRBJ2-1	.	CASSHEPDRGLNEQFF	TGCGCCAGCAGCCACGAACCGGACAGGGGATTGAATGAGCAGTTCTTC
.	TRBV19	TRBJ1-5	.	CASSHLRGIRNQPQHF	TGTGCCAGTAGTCACCTACGAGGGATCCGCAATCAGCCCCAGCATTTT
TRBD1	TRBV27	TRBJ1-2	.	CASRPGQVWYGYTF	TGTGCCAGCAGACCGGGACAGGTTTGGTATGGCTACACCTTC
.	TRBV5-1	TRBJ2-3	.	CASSPPGGADTQYF	TGCGCCAGCAGCCCCCCCGGGGGAGCAGATACGCAGTATTTT
TRBD1	TRBV5-6	TRBJ1-1	.	CASSLPTGVAEAFF	TGTGCCAGCAGCTTGCCCACAGGGGTCGCTGAAGCTTTCTTT
TRBD1	TRBV5-1	TRBJ1-1	once	CASSGGQGAAMNTEAFF	TGCGCCAGCAGCGGAGGGCAGGGGGCTGCTATGAACACTGAAGCTTTCTTT
TRBD2	TRBV4-2	TRBJ2-1	once	CASSPKSLAGVVNEQFF	TGTGCCAGCAGCCCAAAATCATTAGCGGGGGTGGTCAATGAGCAGTTCTTC
TRBD1	TRBV12-5	TRBJ1-2	.	CASGQQQTGRYGYTF	TGTGCTAGTGGACAACAACAGACAGGGCGCTATGGCTACACCTTC
.	TRBV6-6	TRBJ1-1	.	CASSPGGTRSTEAFF	TGTGCCAGCAGTCCCGGCGGGACGAGGAGCACTGAAGCTTTCTTT
.	TRBV7-3	TRBJ1-1	.	CASSTGVNTEAFF	TGTGCCAGCAGCACGGGAGTGAACACTGAAGCTTTCTTT
TRBD1	TRBV4-2	TRBJ2-3	.	CASSQRYRTGAADTQYF	TGTGCCAGCAGCCAACGTTACAGGACAGGGGCGGCAGATACGCAGTATTTT
.	TRBV20-1	TRBJ1-6	.	CSASAAREVNSPLHF	TGCAGTGCTAGTGCGGCACGGGAGGTGAATTCACCCCTCCACTTT
.	TRBV7-8	TRBJ2-3	.	CASSRSGSTDTQYF	TGTGCCAGCAGCAGATCAGGAAGCACAGATACGCAGTATTTT
.	TRBV27	TRBJ2-5	.	CASSLFGAGGQETQYF	TGTGCCAGCAGTTTATTTGGGGCAGGGGGGCAAGAGACCCAGTACTTC
TRBD2	TRBV5-1	TRBJ2-2	.	CASSPWLAGEPNTGELFF	TGCGCCAGCAGCCCTTGGCTAGCGGGGGAACCGAACACCGGGGAGCTGTTTTTT
.	TRBV5-5	TRBJ1-1	.	CASSWGDTEAFF	TGTGCCAGCAGCTGGGGGGACACTGAAGCTTTCTTT
TRBD1	TRBV29-1	TRBJ1-1	.	CSVVGTGVGEAFF	TGCAGCGTTGTAGGGACAGGGGTTGGTGAAGCTTTCTTT
.	TRBV18	TRBJ1-2	once	CASSPDTDYGYTF	TGTGCCAGCTCACCGGATACAGACTATGGCTACACCTTC
TRBD1	TRBV5-6	TRBJ1-1	.	CASSWPGQDMNTEAFF	TGTGCCAGCAGCTGGCCGGGACAGGATATGAACACTGAAGCTTTCTTT
.	TRBV19	TRBJ1-1	.	CASSMGPAAATEAFF	TGTGCCAGTAGTATGGGGCCCGCGGCAGCCACTGAAGCTTTCTTT
.	TRBV19	TRBJ2-2	.	CASSIVSGLDTGELFF	TGTGCCAGTAGTATAGTATCCGGGTTGGACACCGGGGAGCTGTTTTTT